These 13 T cell receptor beta chains came from one sample sequenced in a study of OX40 agonist ivuxolimab in advanced cancers. Sequenced by immunoSEQ multiplex PCR; TCRdb stores in-frame clones only, minus some. The table includes 20,000 or so clones, roughly four fifths detected once. The sample was CD4+ or CD8+ T cells sorted from blood, taken in a trial of the OX40 agonist ivuxolimab. The receptors derive from an adult with an advanced solid tumor such as melanoma, head and neck, liver or kidney cancer.

A single count supports this clone. The V gene is TRBV10-3, the J gene TRBJ2-7; no reliable D call. V was clipped by 2 bases and J by 4 bases, with 6 bases between them. Germline V lookup: CDR1 ENHRY, CDR2 SYGVKD. The CDR3 loop spans 12 amino acids. CDR3 nucleotide sequence: TGTGCCATCAGTGAGGGAATGTACGAGCAGTACTTC. It yields the protein CAISEGMYEQYF.

The chain joins TRBV7-6 to TRBJ2-7; D gene unclear. This CDR3 is built from 17 residues. Germline V lookup: CDR1 SGHVS, CDR2 FNYEAQ. V gave up 1 base and J gave up 3 bases, with 19 bases separating them. CDR3 sequence (DNA): TGTGCCAGCAGCTTAGAAGTCGGCACCCGAGCAGGCTACGAGCAGTACTTC. Its translation: CASSLEVGTRAGYEQYF. The full variable domain, completed using reference TRBV7-6 and TRBJ2-7, is GAGVSQSPRYKVTKRGQDVALRCDPISGHVSLYWYRQALGQGPEFLTYFNYEAQQDKSGLPNDRFSAERPEGSISTLTIQRTEQRDSAMYRCASSLEVGTRAGYEQYFGPGTRLTVT.

The J gene is TRBJ2-5, the V gene TRBV4-1; 10 bases are shared with TRBD2. This CDR3 has 16 amino acids. J was trimmed by 5 bases and V by 1 base; bases with no gene match: 7. From germline, CDR1 is MGHRA and CDR2 YSYEKL. The CDR3 nucleotides are TGCGCCAGCAGCCAAGGTCCAGCGGGAGGGAAGGAGACCCAGTACTTC. It yields the protein CASSQGPAGGKETQYF.

This clone was detected only a few times. This chain uses TRBV5-1 with TRBJ2-2; 7 bases agree with TRBD2. Germline trimming cut 6 bases from V and 1 base from J; bases unmatched to any gene: 6. This CDR3 has 15 amino acids. Germline V gene data show CDR1 as SGHRS and CDR2 as YFSETQ. The CDR3 sequence: CASKHVAGNTGELFF. CDR3 coding DNA: TGCGCCAGCAAGCACGTAGCGGGGAACACCGGGGAGCTGTTTTTT. The entire variable domain, with the rest obtained from reference TRBV5-1 and TRBJ2-2, is as follows: KAGVTQTPRYLIKTRGQQVTLSCSPISGHRSVSWYQQTPGQGLQFLFEYFSETQRNKGNFPGRFSGRQFSNSRSEMNVSTLELGDSALYLCASKHVAGNTGELFFGEGSRLTVL.

The chain couples TRBV19 to TRBJ1-6; no firm D call. The germline CDR1 and CDR2 sequences are LNHDA and SQIVND (reference sequence). CDR3 length: 13 residues. V gave up 8 bases and J gave up 8 bases, with 13 bases separating them. CDR3 residues: CASCDTNDSPLHF. The CDR3 nucleotides read TGTGCCAGTTGCGACACAAACGATTCACCCCTCCACTTT.

The genes are TRBV4-3 and TRBJ2-7, with TRBD2 as a possible D gene (5 bases). Per germline, CDR1 LGHNA and CDR2 YSLEER. V was cut by 0 bases and J by 9 bases, with 15 bases left in between. The CDR3 length is 14 residues. The CDR3 DNA reads as TGCGCCAGCAGCCAAGACCCTGAACATCGGGGGCAGTACTTC. Translating gives CASSQDPEHRGQYF.

The rearrangement uses TRBV27 and TRBJ1-5; 9 nucleotides match TRBD1. This CDR3 comprises 15 residues. V lost 5 bases, J lost 1 base, and 3 bases stayed unmatched. Germline lookup yields CDR1 MNHEY and CDR2 SMNVEV (reference sequence). The CDR3 DNA reads as TGTGCCAGCAGTGCGGGACAGGGAAGCAATCAGCCCCAGCATTTT. Protein sequence: CASSAGQGSNQPQHF.

This clone was observed a single time. Because it lacks the conserved phenylalanine or tryptophan at the end, this CDR3 is likely a read error. The limits of the CDR3 on the DNA are not certain, so only TCRdb's listed CDR3 is given. V and J are TRBV28 and TRBJ2-3. The CDR3 spans 13 residues, counting both ends. The germline V gene has CDR1 MDHEN and CDR2 SYDVKM. CDR3 region: CASSLSGGTRVKV.

V gene TRBV6-5 combines with J gene TRBJ2-2; possible D gene TRBD1, 6 bases. Per the germline V gene, CDR1 is MNHEY and CDR2 is SVGAGI. V lost 6 bases and J lost 5, with 10 bases in between. This CDR3 is 13 amino acids long. CDR3 bases: TGTGCCAGCAGGCTAGGGGGAACCGGGGAGCTGTTTTTT. Translation: CASRLGGTGELFF.

This sequence joins TRBV11-2 and TRBJ2-7, with 10 nucleotides matching TRBD1. The CDR3 is 15 residues long. CDR1 SGHAT and CDR2 FQNNGV come from the germline V gene. V shed 5 bases, J shed 4 bases, and the junction held 8 bases outside the gene matches. The CDR3, as DNA: TGTGCCAGCAGCGCCCGGGACAGGGGAACTTACGAGCAGTACTTC. This codes for CASSARDRGTYEQYF.

V and J are TRBV11-3 and TRBJ2-7, with a weak D call TRBD2 (5 bases). The CDR3 length is 14 residues. The V gene lost 11 bases and the J gene lost 2 bases, with 19 bases spanning the gap. Germline V CDR1 and CDR2: SGHNT, YENEEA. In DNA form, the CDR3 reads TGTGCCTGTAATTTTGGGCGAGGGACCTACGAGCAGTACTTC. This gives the protein CACNFGRGTYEQYF.

V usage is TRBV30 and J usage is TRBJ1-4; D possibly corresponds to TRBD1 (6 bases). There are 16 residues in the CDR3. The V end was cut by 2 bases, the J end by 3 bases, with 16 bases between. The germline gives CDR1 GTSNPN, CDR2 SVGIG (reference sequence). In DNA form, the CDR3 reads TGTGCCTGGAGTCGGGCAGGGGTGGGAGCTAATGAAAAACTGTTTTTT. Encoded protein: CAWSRAGVGANEKLFF.

V is TRBV6-5 and J is TRBJ1-2, with D possibly being TRBD1 (5 bases). This CDR3 comprises 14 residues. Between the trimmed V and J ends, which lost 6 bases and 2 bases, there was a span of 13 bases. CDR1 is MNHEY, CDR2 SVGAGI, per germline. The CDR3 loop reads CASSLLGENYGYTF. The CDR3 nucleotides read TGTGCCAGCAGCCTACTAGGGGAGAACTATGGCTACACCTTC.